The clone carrying this TCR beta chain was detected once. The data derive from a study of shared clonotypes between healthy human individuals. CD4+ cells were split into CD45RA+ naive and CD45RA-negative memory subsets. Repertoires were generated with immunoSEQ multiplex PCR, while TCRdb's copy carries only in-frame clones and drops some. The profile shows fewer than 1.8 million clones, about 98.5% of them singletons. The CDR3 consists of 14 residues. CDR1 and CDR2 (germline): SGDLS, YYNGEE. The V and J ends lost 3 bases and 8 bases, in that order; junction bases with no gene match: 3. The source of this sequence is a man aged 25 to 45 in good health. The chain uses TRBV9 and TRBJ2-1; 12 positions agree with TRBD1. The sequenced sample was naive CD4+ T cells sorted from blood. Subset defined: CD45RA+ positively selected. CDR3 region: CASSAGQGAYEQFF. Written as DNA, the CDR3 is TGTGCCAGCAGCGCGGGACAGGGGGCCTATGAGCAGTTCTTC.